Presented here are 27 T cell receptor beta chains from one specimen sequenced in a study of spatial heterogeneity in lung cancer. Time point defined: blood at routine non-recurrence follow-up after resection. TCRdb itself ran the 5' RACE reads through MiXCR, one entry per CDR3 protein. The table shows 72,000 or so distinct CDR3 sequences, with nearly 9% occurring only once. The sequencing used PBMCs, collected at follow-up. The receptors come from a female donor with early-stage non-small cell lung cancer.

This sequence joins TRBV12-3 or TRBV12-4 and TRBJ1-1, with 8 bases identical to TRBD1. V was clipped by 5 bases and J by 6 bases; unmatched bases: 5. This CDR3 is 13 amino acids long. The CDR3 protein is CASSPDRGPEAFF. DNA of the CDR3: TGTGCCAGCAGTCCAGACAGGGGTCCTGAAGCTTTCTTT.

Many counts were recorded for this clonotype. V is TRBV28 and J is TRBJ2-3; unclear D gene. The CDR3 runs to 14 residues. Germline V gene data show CDR1 as MDHEN and CDR2 as SYDVKM. V gave up 5 bases and J gave up 4 bases, with 13 bases separating them. The CDR3 region has the DNA TGTGCCAGCAGTACCCCGGACGGGCCAGATACGCAGTATTTT. Protein: CASSTPDGPDTQYF.

This clonotype was recorded many times. This chain links TRBV5-1 with TRBJ2-5; possible D gene TRBD2, 6 bases. The length of the CDR3 is 15 residues. Germline assignment: CDR1 SGHRS and CDR2 YFSETQ. V shed 3 bases and J shed 4 bases, with 16 bases lying between them. The CDR3 here is CASSSGTGEGETQYF. CDR3 nucleotides: TGCGCCAGCAGCTCCGGAACGGGGGAAGGAGAGACCCAGTACTTC.

The genes are TRBV19 and TRBJ2-1; tentative D call: TRBD1 (6 bases). Trimming cost V 3 bases and J 6 bases, with 12 bases left between them. The germline V gene has CDR1 LNHDA and CDR2 SQIVND (reference sequence). The CDR3 consists of 14 residues. CDR3 region: CASSMGAAPNEQFF. In nucleotides, the CDR3 is TGTGCCAGTAGTATGGGGGCAGCACCCAATGAGCAGTTCTTC.

This clonotype turned up a few times. The rearrangement uses TRBV24-1 and TRBJ2-3, with a tentative D call TRBD2 (6 bases). Germline V CDR1 and CDR2: KGHDR, SFDVKD. The germline V and J ends were trimmed by 3 bases and 2 bases, with 14 bases remaining between them. The CDR3 consists of 16 residues. CDR3 loop: CATSDKRTTSTDTQYF. In DNA form, the CDR3 reads TGTGCCACCAGTGATAAAAGGACTACCTCCACAGATACGCAGTATTTT.

This clonotype was counted ten times or more. This chain uses TRBV2 with TRBJ2-3, with 11 positions matching TRBD2. After removal of 8 bases from V and 5 bases from J, the junction contained 6 bases not matched to a gene. The CDR3 is made up of 14 amino acids. Germline assignment: CDR1 SNHLY and CDR2 FYNNEI. CDR3 nucleotides: TGTGCCAGCGGTACTAGCGGGAGTGGAGATACGCAGTATTTT. Translated: CASGTSGSGDTQYF.

As for this clonotype: One end of the junction varies from germline; a read error may be responsible. V usage is TRBV12-3 or TRBV12-4 and J usage is TRBJ2-7, with 8 bases identical to TRBD1. This CDR3 contains 12 residues. Written as DNA, the CDR3 is TGTGCCAGCGGAAGACAGGGGATCGAGCGGTACTTC. Residues: CASGRQGIERYF.

Many counts were recorded for this clonotype. The genes are TRBV12-3 or TRBV12-4 and TRBJ1-5; 8 nucleotides align to TRBD1. After removal of 6 bases from V and 4 bases from J, the junction contained 5 bases not matched to a gene. CDR3 length: 14 residues. CDR3 DNA sequence: TGTGCCAGCAGGGGGACAGGAGGAAATCAGCCCCAGCATTTT. Translated: CASRGTGGNQPQHF.

This clonotype was seen repeatedly, ten times or more. The chain joins TRBV29-1 to TRBJ2-2, with D uncertain. CDR3 length: 14 residues. The germline V gene has CDR1 SQVTM and CDR2 ANQGSEA. The ends were cut back, 6 bases at V and 4 bases at J, with 15 bases in the middle. The CDR3 loop is CSVRSSLPTGELFF. Here the CDR3 DNA reads TGCAGCGTCCGGAGTAGCCTTCCCACCGGGGAGCTGTTTTTT.

The table lists this clonotype with many counts. This chain connects TRBV18 to TRBJ2-7, with 9 bases identical to TRBD1. V shed 2 bases, J shed 1 base, and the junction held 9 bases outside the gene matches. Germline CDR1 reads KGHSH; CDR2 reads LQKENI. The CDR3 has 17 amino acids. The CDR3 bases are TGTGCCAGCTCACCAATATCGGGGGACAGGGCATCCTACGAGCAGTACTTC. It specifies CASSPISGDRASYEQYF.

There are many counts of this clonotype. This chain uses TRBV4-2 with TRBJ2-7; 8 nucleotides agree with TRBD1. Germline CDR1 reads LGHNA; CDR2 reads YNFKEQ. CDR3 size: 15 residues. Unmatched junction bases numbered 8, after V lost 3 bases and J lost 4 bases. The DNA for the CDR3 is TGTGCCAGCAGCCACCCCGGACAGGGAGCTTACGAGCAGTACTTC. This encodes CASSHPGQGAYEQYF.

As regards this clonotype: Just one base apart from a much larger clone, this may be a read error. CDR3 coding DNA: TGTGCCACCAGTGATTACGCCCATGAGCAGCCCCAGCATTTT. It yields the protein CATSDYAHEQPQHF. The genes are TRBV24-1 and TRBJ1-5; the D is unclear. The CDR3 contains 14 residues. Trimming pared 2 bases from V and 7 bases from J, leaving 11 bases between. Germline V lookup: CDR1 KGHDR, CDR2 SFDVKD.

This clonotype was picked up many times. Here the CDR3 reads CSAGTQREYEQYF. CDR3 nucleotide sequence: TGCAGCGCCGGAACCCAGCGGGAGTACGAGCAGTACTTC. The genes are TRBV29-1 and TRBJ2-7; 8 bases map to TRBD2. After removal of 7 bases from V and 4 bases from J, the junction contained 9 bases not matched to a gene. The CDR3 is made up of 13 amino acids. CDR1 SQVTM and CDR2 ANQGSEA come from the germline V gene.

This clonotype showed up many times. The chain employs TRBV5-1 and TRBJ2-2, with 14 bases fitting TRBD2. Unmatched junction bases numbered 10, after V lost 1 base and J lost 11 bases. The CDR3 runs 17 residues. The germline gives CDR1 SGHRS, CDR2 YFSETQ. For the CDR3, the DNA is TGCGCCAGCAGCTTGTGGGGACTAGCGGGAGTTTTCACTGAGCTGTTTTTT. This codes for CASSLWGLAGVFTELFF.

This clonotype was counted many times. This chain connects TRBV6-5 to TRBJ1-1, with 11 bases aligning to TRBD1. Germline assignment: CDR1 MNHEY and CDR2 SVGAGI. CDR3 size: 15 residues. The J segment lost 5 bases and the V segment lost 5 bases, leaving 7 bases of the junction unmatched. This chain's CDR3 is CASSPGTGGWTEAFF. CDR3 in DNA: TGTGCCAGCAGTCCCGGGACAGGGGGTTGGACTGAAGCTTTCTTT.

This clonotype was seen a few times. The CDR3 DNA sequence: TGTGCCAGCAGTTCGGAGGGGGCTGATGAAGCTTTCTTT. This sequence encodes CASSSEGADEAFF. The chain links TRBV6-2 or TRBV6-3 to TRBJ1-1; 7 bases match TRBD1. Germline lookup yields CDR1 MNHEY and CDR2 SVGEGT. The CDR3 has 13 residues. Trimming removed 4 bases from V and 7 bases from J; junction bases left unmatched: 6.

The chain has TRBV6-2 or TRBV6-3 and TRBJ2-1, with 9 bases matching TRBD2. The CDR3 spans 11 residues. Germline trimming cut 6 bases from V and 12 bases from J; bases unmatched to any gene: 3. The germline CDR1 and CDR2 sequences are MNHEY and SVGEGT. In nucleotides, the CDR3 is TGTGCCAGCAGCTTAGCGGGAGTGCAGTTCTTC. Translation gives CASSLAGVQFF.

There are many counts of this clonotype. The genes are TRBV28 and TRBJ2-7; D not resolved. Germline CDR1 reads MDHEN; CDR2 reads SYDVKM. CDR3 size: 15 residues. V lost 2 bases to trimming and J lost 2 bases, with 13 bases between them. The CDR3 bases are TGTGCCAGCAGTTTAGCCTGGGGTTCCACCTACGAGCAGTACTTC. Its translation is CASSLAWGSTYEQYF.

This clonotype was observed at least ten times. The CDR3 is CASSRRQGAADEQYF. The CDR3 DNA is TGCGCCAGCAGCCGGCGGCAGGGGGCAGCGGACGAGCAGTACTTC. This sequence joins TRBV5-1 and TRBJ2-7, with TRBD1 matching over 8 bases. This CDR3 spans 15 amino acids. V shed 4 bases, J shed 5 bases, and the junction held 11 bases outside the gene matches. Germline V CDR1 and CDR2: SGHRS, YFSETQ.

This clonotype was detected ten times or more. V is TRBV28 and J is TRBJ2-7, with D possibly being TRBD2 (6 bases). The CDR3 has 15 amino acids. The germline V gene encodes CDR1 MDHEN and CDR2 SYDVKM. V lost 3 bases and J 2 bases, leaving 14 bases between the germline ends. CDR3 nucleotides: TGTGCCAGCAGTTTCTCCACTAGCCCAGCCTACGAGCAGTACTTC. This codes for CASSFSTSPAYEQYF. Full variable domain (rest looked up from reference TRBV28 and TRBJ2-7): DVKVTQSSRYLVKRTGEKVFLECVQDMDHENMFWYRQDPGLGLRLIYFSYDVKMKEKGDIPEGYSVSREKKERFSLILESASTNQTSMYLCASSFSTSPAYEQYFGPGTRLTVT.

This clonotype was picked up many times. V is TRBV7-6 and J is TRBJ2-1; a weak D match, TRBD2 (5 bases). Germline CDR1 reads SGHVS; CDR2 reads FNYEAQ. Between the trimmed V and J ends, which lost 0 bases and 6 bases, there was a span of 9 bases. This CDR3 spans 14 amino acids. The CDR3 protein is CASSLAGVVNEQFF. DNA of the CDR3: TGTGCCAGCAGCTTAGCCGGGGTGGTCAATGAGCAGTTCTTC.

Ten or more counts support this clonotype. This chain connects TRBV15 to TRBJ1-5; unclear D gene. The CDR3 is 14 amino acids. Trimming took 0 bases from V and 3 from J, leaving 6 bases between them. The germline gives CDR1 LNHNV, CDR2 YYDKDF (reference sequence). The CDR3 spells CATSRDRINQPQHF. For the CDR3, the DNA is TGTGCCACCAGCAGAGACAGGATCAATCAGCCCCAGCATTTT.

The table lists this clonotype with many counts. CDR3 sequence (DNA): TGTGCCAGCAGACTCGCTTTGGGGGATACGCAGTATTTT. Its protein is CASRLALGDTQYF. The chain joins TRBV27 to TRBJ2-3; D is unclear. In germline, CDR1 is MNHEY, CDR2 SMNVEV (reference sequence). Trimming cost V 6 bases and J 6 bases, with 13 bases left between them. The CDR3 contains 13 residues.

This clonotype was counted ten times or more. The CDR3: CSARAFPGTSGLSSYNEQFF. In nucleotides, the CDR3 is TGCAGTGCTAGAGCCTTTCCCGGGACTAGCGGACTGAGCTCCTACAATGAGCAGTTCTTC. The gene calls are TRBV20-1 and TRBJ2-1; TRBD2 agrees at 11 bases. This CDR3 is 20 amino acids long. Germline V CDR1 and CDR2: DFQATT, SNEGSKA (reference sequence). Losses at the gene ends were 1 base for V and 0 bases for J; bases not matched to a gene: 14.

This clonotype was seen repeatedly, ten times or more. This sequence joins TRBV12-5 and TRBJ2-1; 7 positions match TRBD2. Unmatched junction bases numbered 7, after V lost 7 bases and J lost 13 bases. CDR1 LGHNT and CDR2 FRNRAP come from the germline V gene. This CDR3 has 11 residues. The CDR3 spells CASVATSLQFF. The CDR3 DNA is TGTGCTAGTGTCGCGACTAGCCTCCAGTTCTTC.

The chain joins TRBV2 to TRBJ1-5; TRBD1 agrees at 8 bases. Germline values: CDR1 SNHLY, CDR2 FYNNEI. The CDR3 has 16 residues. With 4 bases clipped from V and 5 bases from J, the junction kept 10 bases outside the gene matches. The CDR3 loop is CASSGAPTGVDQPQHF. The CDR3 DNA sequence: TGTGCCAGCAGTGGGGCGCCGACAGGGGTTGATCAGCCCCAGCATTTT.

This clonotype occurred a few times. V is TRBV23-1 and J is TRBJ2-3; TRBD1 is a possible D gene (6 bases). TRBV23-1 is labeled an ORF, and its function is uncertain. CDR3 length equals 18 residues. Trimming pared 0 bases from V and 0 bases from J, leaving 16 bases between. CDR3 nucleotides: TGCGCCAGCAGTCAATCCCCCGACAGGCCTCCTAGCACAGATACGCAGTATTTT. Translated, it gives CASSQSPDRPPSTDTQYF.